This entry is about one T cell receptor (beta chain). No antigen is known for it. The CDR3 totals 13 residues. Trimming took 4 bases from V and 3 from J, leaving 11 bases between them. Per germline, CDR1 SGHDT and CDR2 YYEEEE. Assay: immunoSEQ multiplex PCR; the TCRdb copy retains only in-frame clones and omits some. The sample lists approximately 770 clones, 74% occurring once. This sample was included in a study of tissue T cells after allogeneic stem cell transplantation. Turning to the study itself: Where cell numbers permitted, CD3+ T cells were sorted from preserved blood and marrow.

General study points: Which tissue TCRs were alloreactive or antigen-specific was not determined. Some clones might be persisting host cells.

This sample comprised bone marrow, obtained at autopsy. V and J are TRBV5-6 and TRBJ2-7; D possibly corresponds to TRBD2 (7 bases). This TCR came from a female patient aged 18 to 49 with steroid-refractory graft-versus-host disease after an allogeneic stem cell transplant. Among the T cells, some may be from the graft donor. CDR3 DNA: TGTGCCAGCAGCCCCGGGGGGCTCTACGAGCAGTACTTC. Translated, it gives CASSPGGLYEQYF.